What follows are 27 T cell receptor beta chains derived from one specimen sequenced in a study of blood T cell dynamics during melanoma immunotherapy. Documented time point: week 3, after first cycle of checkpoint inhibitor. Profiled with immunoSEQ multiplex PCR; TCRdb holds only in-frame clones, not every one. There are 9,500 to 15,000 clones in the sample; 70% to 90% occur only once, and less than 4.5% lies in the top ten. Specimen: blood, collected from a patient treated with checkpoint blockade. The source of these receptors is a human donor with melanoma.

On this clone: The junction shows a germline mismatch at one end, possibly a read error. This chain uses TRBV19 with TRBJ1-2, with 7 bases that match TRBD1. Germline CDR1 is LNHDA and CDR2 is SQIVND (reference sequence). This CDR3 is built from 14 residues. In nucleotides, the CDR3 is TGTGCCAGTAGTATGGAGGGGGCGCGGTATGGCTATACCTTC. This sequence encodes CASSMEGARYGYTF. The complete variable domain, with remaining parts taken from reference TRBV19 and TRBJ1-2, reads DGGITQSPKYLFRKEGQNVTLSCEQNLNHDAMYWYRQDPGQGLRLIYYSQIVNDFQKGDIAEGYSVSREKKESFPLTVTSAQKNPTAFYLCASSMEGARYGYTFGSGTRLTVV.

The V call is TRBV19, the J call TRBJ1-6; no clear D. There are 15 residues in the CDR3. The V end lost 0 bases, the J end lost 7 bases, and 10 bases lay between the germline ends. Germline V gene data show CDR1 as LNHDA and CDR2 as SQIVND (reference sequence). This CDR3 reads CASSIDATQNSPLHF. CDR3 DNA: TGTGCCAGTAGTATAGATGCGACACAGAATTCACCCCTCCACTTT.

The J gene is TRBJ1-5, the V gene TRBV9; perhaps TRBD1 as D (5 bases). The CDR3 has 16 residues. In germline, CDR1 is SGDLS, CDR2 YYNGEE. The V and J ends lost 4 bases and 2 bases respectively, with 16 bases between them. This CDR3 is CASSPLPGDGNQPQHF. DNA for the CDR3: TGTGCCAGCAGCCCTTTACCGGGGGATGGCAATCAGCCCCAGCATTTT.

This rearrangement joins TRBV27 to TRBJ2-5; D is possibly TRBD1 (6 bases). Judging by the DNA end, TRBJ2-7 fits better; the J call may be wrong. CDR1 MNHEY and CDR2 SMNVEV come from the germline V gene (reference sequence). The CDR3 length is 13 residues. CDR3 amino acids: CASSIQGSYEQYF. The DNA for the CDR3 is TGTGCCAGCAGTATACAGGGTTCCTACGAGCAGTACTTC.

The J gene is TRBJ2-7, the V gene TRBV7-2; no clear D gene. The CDR3 runs 11 residues. V lost 3 bases and J lost 6, with 6 bases in between. Germline lookup yields CDR1 SGHTA and CDR2 FQGNSA. The CDR3 loop is CASSFHTEQYF. As DNA, the CDR3 is TGTGCCAGCAGCTTCCACACCGAGCAGTACTTC.

The V gene is TRBV6-1, the J gene TRBJ2-4; tentative D call: TRBD1 (6 bases). CDR1 is MNHNS, CDR2 SASEGT, per germline. V was cut by 10 bases and J by 3 bases, with 13 bases left in between. The CDR3 covers 13 residues. The CDR3 DNA reads TGTGCCACCCGGGACATCGGCAAAAACATTCAGTACTTC. Translation: CATRDIGKNIQYF.

The chain recombines TRBV11-2 with TRBJ2-3, with TRBD2 matching 10 bases. The V segment lost 2 bases and the J segment 4 bases; nucleotides outside the gene matches: 9. Per germline, CDR1 SGHAT and CDR2 FQNNGV. The CDR3 length is 17 residues. The CDR3 DNA reads as TGTGCCAGCAGCTTATCTCCACTAGCGGGGAGGTCAGATACGCAGTATTTT. Protein: CASSLSPLAGRSDTQYF.

The count of this clone is one. The chain uses TRBV23-1 and TRBJ1-5; D ambiguous. TRBV23-1 is treated as an ORF (open reading frame) with a function not yet certain. The V and J ends lost 0 bases and 7 bases respectively, with 16 bases between them. The CDR3 consists of 16 residues. In nucleotides, the CDR3 is TGCGCCAGCAGTCAATCCCTGACCCCAGCACGGCAGCCCCAGCATTTT. Translating gives CASSQSLTPARQPQHF.

This rearrangement joins TRBV12-5 to TRBJ2-3, with D possibly TRBD2 on 5 matching bases. V gave up 6 bases and J gave up 4 bases, with 17 bases separating them. The CDR3 extends over 15 amino acids. The germline CDR1 and CDR2 sequences are LGHNT and FRNRAP. The CDR3 region is CASGPTRGRPDTQYF. CDR3 DNA sequence: TGTGCTAGTGGGCCTACCCGGGGTAGGCCAGATACGCAGTATTTT.

This clone was observed once. V usage is TRBV7-3 and J usage is TRBJ2-3; the D is unclear. The CDR3 spans 13 residues. Germline CDR1 and CDR2: SGHTA and FQGTGA. Trimming shortened V by 4 bases and J by 6 bases, and 11 bases separated the two germline ends. CDR3 sequence reads: CASSSQDGDTQYF. The CDR3 nucleotides are TGTGCCAGCAGCTCCCAAGACGGGGATACGCAGTATTTT.

The chain recombines TRBV5-1 with TRBJ2-4, with 8 bases lining up with TRBD2. The CDR3 loop spans 15 amino acids. The J segment lost 8 bases and the V segment lost 0 bases, leaving 7 bases of the junction unmatched. Germline-derived CDR1 and CDR2 are SGHRS and YFSETQ. The CDR3 DNA follows: TGCGCCAGCAGCTTGGAGGGCGGGGGGCCCGACATTCAGTACTTC. Translation: CASSLEGGGPDIQYF.

The chain combines TRBV19 with TRBJ2-7; tentatively, D is TRBD1 (6 bases). Germline V gene sequence: CDR1 LNHDA, CDR2 SQIVND (reference sequence). CDR3 length: 15 residues. V lost 1 base, J lost 2 bases, and 12 bases lay in between. DNA of the CDR3: TGTGCCAGTAGTATAGCCGCAGGGGTAACCTACGAGCAGTACTTC. This codes for CASSIAAGVTYEQYF.

V and J are TRBV6-5 and TRBJ1-5; no clear D. CDR1 is MNHEY, CDR2 SVGAGI, per germline. V was shortened by 5 bases and J by 0 bases, with 11 bases between the two germline ends. There are 15 residues in the CDR3. This CDR3 is CASSPVGLSNQPQHF. The CDR3 DNA follows: TGTGCCAGCAGTCCCGTTGGGCTTAGCAATCAGCCCCAGCATTTT.

Of note for this clone: The same CDR3 also results from other DNA sequences found in this sample. The J gene is TRBJ2-2, the V gene TRBV19, with D perhaps matching TRBD1 or TRBD2 (6 bases each). Trimming took off 6 bases at V and 2 bases at J, with 7 bases between the two ends. Looked up from germline, CDR1 is LNHDA and CDR2 is SQIVND (reference sequence). The CDR3 consists of 13 residues. The chain's CDR3 is CASSGGNTGELFF. The CDR3 DNA sequence: TGTGCCAGTAGCGGGGGCAACACCGGGGAGCTGTTTTTT. The variable domain in full, with the rest retrieved from reference TRBV19 and TRBJ2-2, is DGGITQSPKYLFRKEGQNVTLSCEQNLNHDAMYWYRQDPGQGLRLIYYSQIVNDFQKGDIAEGYSVSREKKESFPLTVTSAQKNPTAFYLCASSGGNTGELFFGEGSRLTVL.

This chain's CDR3 is CASSVSVGGRADTQYF. CDR3 sequence (DNA): TGTGCCAGCAGCGTAAGCGTAGGGGGCAGGGCAGATACGCAGTATTTT. This sequence joins TRBV9 and TRBJ2-3, with TRBD1 matching over 7 bases. The CDR3 consists of 16 residues. CDR1 and CDR2 from the germline V gene are SGDLS and YYNGEE. V gave up 1 base and J gave up 4 bases; unmatched junction bases: 9.

This clone was observed a few times. The V call is TRBV5-4, the J call TRBJ1-6, with D uncertain. The CDR3 sequence is 15 residues long. Trimming left V 2 bases short and J 10 bases short, with 16 bases between. Germline values: CDR1 SGHNT, CDR2 YYREEE (reference sequence). The CDR3 DNA sequence: TGTGCCAGCAGCTTTGCTTCAGGTGGAAGCTCACCCCTCCACTTT. Its translation: CASSFASGGSSPLHF.

V usage is TRBV18 and J usage is TRBJ2-1; 9 bases are a match to TRBD1. The germline gives CDR1 KGHSH, CDR2 LQKENI. The CDR3 runs 13 residues. V lost 6 bases and J lost 6; bases outside the gene matches: 3. For the CDR3, the DNA is TGTGCCAGCTCCCGGGACAGGGTCAATGAGCAGTTCTTC. This gives the protein CASSRDRVNEQFF.

This chain uses TRBV18 with TRBJ2-7; 7 bases line up with TRBD1. The germline V gene has CDR1 KGHSH and CDR2 LQKENI. This CDR3 spans 15 amino acids. J lost 0 bases, V lost 6 bases, and 8 bases had no gene match. CDR3 nucleotides: TGTGCCAGCTCCCTGATGGGGACAGCCTCCTACGAGCAGTACTTC. Its protein is CASSLMGTASYEQYF.

The chain recombines TRBV19 with TRBJ2-1; D unclear. This CDR3 has 13 amino acids. Germline V CDR1 and CDR2: LNHDA, SQIVND (reference sequence). V lost 3 bases, J lost 7 bases, and 10 bases lay in between. The CDR3 nucleotides read TGTGCCAGTAGTATGGCTACAAGGAATGAGCAGTTCTTC. Translated: CASSMATRNEQFF.

V and J are TRBV7-3 and TRBJ1-1; D ambiguous. The V and J ends lost 0 bases and 7 bases respectively, with 9 bases between them. CDR1 is SGHTA and CDR2 is FQGTGA in the germline V gene. This CDR3 is 13 amino acids long. Here the CDR3 reads CASSLTIRGEAFF. In DNA, the CDR3 is TGTGCCAGCAGCTTAACGATACGCGGTGAAGCTTTCTTT.

This clone was detected only a few times. This sequence joins TRBV5-8 and TRBJ1-6; D unresolved. V was trimmed by 3 bases and J by 8 bases, leaving 9 bases between them. This CDR3 is 13 amino acids long. Germline lookup yields CDR1 SGHTS and CDR2 YDEGEE. The CDR3 is CASSSRGYSPLHF. Here the CDR3 DNA reads TGTGCCAGCAGCTCGAGAGGGTATTCACCCCTCCACTTT.

This chain connects TRBV7-2 to TRBJ2-1; 10 bases align to TRBD2. The CDR3 is 15 amino acids. Germline trimming cut 3 bases from V and 4 bases from J; bases unmatched to any gene: 3. The V gene's germline CDR1 is SGHTA and CDR2 FQGNSA. For the CDR3, the DNA is TGTGCCAGCAGCTTTAGCGGGGGGTCGTACAATGAGCAGTTCTTC. It encodes CASSFSGGSYNEQFF.

The CDR3 here is CASSIYWAGNQPQHF. For the CDR3, the DNA is TGTGCCAGTAGTATTTACTGGGCGGGCAATCAGCCCCAGCATTTT. This chain joins TRBV19 and TRBJ1-5; D ambiguous. The CDR3 consists of 15 residues. V dropped 3 bases and J dropped 2 bases, with 11 bases sitting between them. The germline CDR1 and CDR2 sequences are LNHDA and SQIVND (reference sequence).

The chain is built from TRBV7-3 and TRBJ2-3; 9 bases line up with TRBD1. Germline V gene sequence: CDR1 SGHTA, CDR2 FQGTGA. The CDR3 consists of 15 residues. The trim removed 4 bases at V and 5 bases at J, leaving 7 bases unmatched. The CDR3 loop reads CASSSGTGFGDTQYF. CDR3 coding DNA: TGTGCCAGCAGCTCCGGGACAGGGTTTGGAGATACGCAGTATTTT.

J is TRBJ1-6 and V is TRBV30; D is uncertain. V was shortened by 3 bases and J by 0 bases, with 9 bases between the two germline ends. Germline-derived CDR1 and CDR2 are GTSNPN and SVGIG (reference sequence). The CDR3 sequence is 15 residues long. The CDR3 spells CAWRRRSSYNSPLHF. The CDR3 DNA follows: TGTGCCTGGAGGCGGCGGAGCTCCTATAATTCACCCCTCCACTTT.

The genes are TRBV10-3 and TRBJ2-1; 9 bases match TRBD1. Germline assignment: CDR1 ENHRY and CDR2 SYGVKD. There are 13 residues in the CDR3. Unmatched junction bases numbered 3, after V lost 7 bases and J lost 5 bases. CDR3 amino acids: CAIMGQGHNEQFF. Written as DNA, the CDR3 is TGTGCCATCATGGGACAGGGCCACAATGAGCAGTTCTTC.

This clone was observed a handful of times. The V and J genes are TRBV29-1 and TRBJ1-2; D is perhaps TRBD1 (6 bases). Germline loops: CDR1 SQVTM, CDR2 ANQGSEA. This CDR3 region has 14 residues. Trimming pared 3 bases from V and 5 bases from J, leaving 16 bases between. CDR3 region: CSVDPDRKSYGYTF. The CDR3 bases are TGCAGCGTTGACCCGGACAGAAAGAGTTATGGCTACACCTTC. Full variable domain (rest looked up from reference TRBV29-1 and TRBJ1-2): SAVISQKPSRDICQRGTSLTIQCQVDSQVTMMFWYRQQPGQSLTLIATANQGSEATYESGFVIDKFPISRPNLTFSTLTVSNMSPEDSSIYLCSVDPDRKSYGYTFGSGTRLTVV.